Listed below are T cell receptor beta chains from one sample, sequenced in a study of OX40 agonist ivuxolimab in advanced cancers. The protocol was immunoSEQ multiplex PCR, while the TCRdb copy is restricted to in-frame clones and leaves out a portion. Of 74,000 or so clones listed, over 85% are singletons. The material sequenced was CD4+ or CD8+ T cells sorted from blood, taken in a trial of the OX40 agonist ivuxolimab. The receptors were gathered from an adult with an advanced solid tumor such as melanoma, head and neck, liver or kidney cancer. Each CDR3 is given with its conserved first and last residue.

v_gene	j_gene	CDR3aa
TRBV6-1	TRBJ2-2	CASREPWLSGELFF
TRBV9	TRBJ2-2	CASSVAASGNTGELFF
TRBV4-3	TRBJ2-5	CASSQGNRGGETQYF
TRBV6-1	TRBJ2-7	CASSPPGSEQYF
TRBV28	TRBJ2-5	CASSFFGATRGETQYF
TRBV5-1	TRBJ1-6	CASSLVGTVETLHF
TRBV5-1	TRBJ1-5	CASSFAGIGDQPQHF
TRBV15	TRBJ2-7	CATSRGGLGSYEQYF
TRBV18	TRBJ2-7	CASSRQGYEQYF
TRBV7-2	TRBJ2-3	CASSSDYTDTQYF
TRBV19	.	CASSYPGGYEQYF
TRBV6-6	TRBJ2-7	CASNTGGGPSYEQYF
TRBV4-1	TRBJ2-7	CASSPNGPYEQYF
TRBV9	TRBJ2-1	CASSEGLFDSYNEQFF
TRBV28	TRBJ1-6	CASSLTGPYNSPLHF